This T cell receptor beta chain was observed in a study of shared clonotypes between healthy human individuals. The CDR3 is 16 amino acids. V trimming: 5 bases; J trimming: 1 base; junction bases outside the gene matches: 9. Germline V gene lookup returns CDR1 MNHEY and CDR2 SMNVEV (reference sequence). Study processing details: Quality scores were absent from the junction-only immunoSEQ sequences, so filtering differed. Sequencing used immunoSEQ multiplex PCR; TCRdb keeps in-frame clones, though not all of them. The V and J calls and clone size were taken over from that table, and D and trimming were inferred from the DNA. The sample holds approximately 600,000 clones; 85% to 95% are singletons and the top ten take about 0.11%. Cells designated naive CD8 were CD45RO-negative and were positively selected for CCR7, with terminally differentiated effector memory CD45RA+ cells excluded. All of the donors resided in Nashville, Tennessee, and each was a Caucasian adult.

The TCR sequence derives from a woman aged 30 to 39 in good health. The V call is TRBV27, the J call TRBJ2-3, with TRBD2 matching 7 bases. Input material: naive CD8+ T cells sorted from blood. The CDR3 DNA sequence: TGTGCCAGCAGTCCCCGGACTAGAGCTGGCACAGATACGCAGTATTTT. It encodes CASSPRTRAGTDTQYF.